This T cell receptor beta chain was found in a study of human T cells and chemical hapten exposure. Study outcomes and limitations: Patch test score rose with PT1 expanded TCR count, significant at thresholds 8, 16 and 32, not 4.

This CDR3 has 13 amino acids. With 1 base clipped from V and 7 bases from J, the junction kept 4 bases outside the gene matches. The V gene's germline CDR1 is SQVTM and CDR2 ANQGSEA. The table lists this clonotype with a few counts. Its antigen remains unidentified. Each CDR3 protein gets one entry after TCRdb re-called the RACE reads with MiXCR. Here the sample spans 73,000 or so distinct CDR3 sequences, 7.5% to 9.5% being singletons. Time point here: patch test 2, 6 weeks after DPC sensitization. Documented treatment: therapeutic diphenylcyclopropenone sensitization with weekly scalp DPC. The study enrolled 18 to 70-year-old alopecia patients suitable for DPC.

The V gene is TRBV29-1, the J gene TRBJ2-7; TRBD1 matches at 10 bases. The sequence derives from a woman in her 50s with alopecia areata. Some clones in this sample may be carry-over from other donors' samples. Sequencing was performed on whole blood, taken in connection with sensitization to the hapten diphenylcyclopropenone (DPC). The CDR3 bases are TGCAGCGTTGAAGGGACAGGGGGGTTAGAGCAGTACTTC. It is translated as CSVEGTGGLEQYF.